The 18 T cell receptor beta chains below all came from one sample that was sequenced in a study of cytomegalovirus exposure and HLA in healthy donors. The study ran its PCR with 60 Vbeta and 13 Jbeta primers. Profiling relied on immunoSEQ multiplex PCR, and the TCRdb table lists in-frame clones only, not all of them. The sample consists of some 150,000 clones, 60% to 75% of them appearing once. The sample was PBMCs. Receptor source: a man aged 25 to 40 in good health and CMV-seronegative.

This clone was recorded once. The chain combines TRBV30 with TRBJ2-3, with 8 bases identical to TRBD1. Germline V gene lookup returns CDR1 GTSNPN and CDR2 SVGIG (reference sequence). CDR3 length: 15 residues. Trimming removed 4 bases from V and 7 bases from J; junction bases left unmatched: 13. The CDR3 is CAWNRAGGARYTQYF. CDR3 bases: TGTGCCTGGAATCGGGCAGGGGGCGCGAGATATACGCAGTATTTT.

This clone was counted a few times. The CDR3 coding sequence is TGTGCCAGCAGACCGATAGGGACAGAAGTGGGATACGGCTACACCTTC. The encoded protein is CASRPIGTEVGYGYTF. V gene TRBV28 combines with J gene TRBJ1-2, with 7 bases fitting TRBD1. The CDR3 sequence is 16 residues long. After removal of 6 bases from V and 8 bases from J, the junction contained 18 bases not matched to a gene. Germline CDR1 MDHEN, CDR2 SYDVKM.

The chain links TRBV29-1 to TRBJ2-2; D not resolved. Trimming removed 3 bases from V and 6 bases from J, with 8 bases in between. From germline, CDR1 is SQVTM and CDR2 ANQGSEA. This CDR3 is built from 12 residues. CDR3 sequence reads: CSVDFEAGELFF. As DNA, the CDR3 is TGCAGCGTTGATTTCGAGGCCGGGGAGCTGTTTTTT.

V usage is TRBV9 and J usage is TRBJ1-2, with 12 bases that match TRBD1. The germline V gene has CDR1 SGDLS and CDR2 YYNGEE. The CDR3 contains 15 residues. With 4 bases clipped from V and 4 bases from J, the junction kept 5 bases outside the gene matches. The CDR3 DNA follows: TGTGCCAGCAGCCCCGGGACAGGGGGCGCCTATGGCTACACCTTC. The encoded protein is CASSPGTGGAYGYTF.

The rearrangement joins TRBV27 to TRBJ1-1; TRBD1 might be the D (5 bases). The CDR3 loop spans 12 amino acids. Germline V gene lookup returns CDR1 MNHEY and CDR2 SMNVEV (reference sequence). Between the trimmed V and J ends, which lost 6 bases and 5 bases, there was a span of 10 bases. CDR3 in amino acids: CASRKGLTEAFF. The CDR3, as DNA: TGTGCCAGCAGGAAGGGGTTGACTGAAGCTTTCTTT.

This chain links TRBV18 with TRBJ2-7; TRBD2 matches at 14 bases. Germline V gives CDR1 KGHSH, CDR2 LQKENI. CDR3 length: 16 amino acids. The junction had 1 base not matched to a gene; V was cut back by 3 bases and J by 0 bases. CDR3 sequence reads: CASSPGTSGGSYEQYF. Written as DNA, the CDR3 is TGTGCCAGCTCACCTGGGACTAGCGGGGGCTCCTACGAGCAGTACTTC.

As for this clone: Within the sample, other DNA sequences also encode this same CDR3. The chain is built from TRBV6-1 and TRBJ2-7, with TRBD1 matching over 7 bases. V trimming: 7 bases; J trimming: 3 bases; junction bases outside the gene matches: 6. This CDR3 is 13 amino acids long. Germline V CDR1 and CDR2: MNHNS, SASEGT. The DNA for the CDR3 is TGTGCCAGCAAACGGACAGGCAGCTACGAGCAGTACTTC. Amino acid sequence: CASKRTGSYEQYF.

The rearrangement uses TRBV7-2 and TRBJ1-5; no firm D call. Germline V gene sequence: CDR1 SGHTA, CDR2 FQGNSA. V lost 1 base, J lost 2 bases, and 15 bases lay in between. The CDR3 has 17 residues. The CDR3 coding sequence is TGTGCCAGCAGCTTAGAGGTGACGGGGTGGGGCAATCAGCCCCAGCATTTT. The encoded protein is CASSLEVTGWGNQPQHF.

CDR3 DNA sequence: TGCGCCAGCAGCGGGGGCCGGACGGGGAACACTGAAGCTTTCTTT. Translated: CASSGGRTGNTEAFF. The chain carries TRBV5-1 and TRBJ1-1, with a weak D call TRBD1 (6 bases). This CDR3 has 15 amino acids. CDR1 is SGHRS, CDR2 YFSETQ, per germline. Trimming removed 4 bases at V and 1 base at J, with 14 bases between.

This clone was seen a few times. The CDR3 nucleotides read TGTGCCATCAGGCCGGCAGGGGTCATGGACAATGAGCAGTTCTTC. It is translated as CAIRPAGVMDNEQFF. The chain links TRBV10-3 to TRBJ2-1; a possible D gene is TRBD1 (6 bases). Between the trimmed V and J ends, which lost 6 bases and 5 bases, there was a span of 17 bases. Germline V lookup: CDR1 ENHRY, CDR2 SYGVKD. The CDR3 runs 15 residues.

The chain is built from TRBV5-1 and TRBJ2-5, with TRBD1 identical over 8 bases. Trimming at V came to 0 bases and at J to 2 bases, leaving 3 bases not matched to a gene. The CDR3 is made up of 15 amino acids. CDR1 and CDR2 (germline): SGHRS, YFSETQ. The CDR3 loop is CASSLERTGQETQYF. In nucleotides, the CDR3 is TGCGCCAGCAGCTTGGAACGGACAGGGCAAGAGACCCAGTACTTC.

The chain carries TRBV25-1 and TRBJ1-5; 8 bases are a match to TRBD1. CDR1 is MGHDK, CDR2 SYGVNS, per germline. The length of the CDR3 is 17 residues. V gave up 4 bases and J gave up 2 bases; unmatched junction bases: 10. CDR3 in amino acids: CASSASTGTGGNQPQHF. CDR3 bases: TGTGCCAGCAGTGCGTCGACCGGGACAGGAGGCAATCAGCCCCAGCATTTT.

The V and J genes are TRBV10-3 and TRBJ1-2; D remains ambiguous. CDR1 is ENHRY, CDR2 SYGVKD, per germline. V lost 2 bases and J 8 bases, leaving 12 bases between the germline ends. The CDR3 length is 13 residues. The CDR3 DNA reads as TGTGCCATCAGTGAGGATTCCGGGAACGGCTACACCTTC. Encoded protein: CAISEDSGNGYTF.

CDR3 nucleotide sequence: TGTGCCAGCAGCTTAATCGCTATCCTGAACACTGAAGCTTTCTTT. This encodes CASSLIAILNTEAFF. This chain connects TRBV7-8 to TRBJ1-1; the D is unclear. This CDR3 spans 15 amino acids. The V end was cut by 2 bases, the J end by 0 bases, with 10 bases between. Looked up from germline, CDR1 is SGHVS and CDR2 is FQNEAQ.

This clone was detected only a few times. The chain links TRBV5-1 to TRBJ2-3; 8 bases line up with TRBD2. The CDR3 length is 13 residues. Germline V gene lookup returns CDR1 SGHRS and CDR2 YFSETQ. Trimming at V came to 0 bases and at J to 12 bases, leaving 6 bases not matched to a gene. The DNA for the CDR3 is TGCGCCAGCAGCTTGGAATTTCGGGGGGGCCAGTATTTT. It encodes CASSLEFRGGQYF.

The chain uses TRBV7-9 and TRBJ1-4; perhaps TRBD1 as D (6 bases). The length of the CDR3 is 15 residues. Germline V gene lookup returns CDR1 SEHNR and CDR2 FQNEAQ (reference sequence). Trimming pared 1 base from V and 5 bases from J, leaving 11 bases between. The CDR3 DNA reads TGTGCCAGCAGCTTAGGGCAGGGGCCAAATGAAAAACTGTTTTTT. Its translation: CASSLGQGPNEKLFF.

This clone was detected only once. The chain employs TRBV9 and TRBJ2-7; no definite D call. V gave up 7 bases and J gave up 3 bases, with 17 bases separating them. The CDR3 is 14 amino acids. Looked up from germline, CDR1 is SGDLS and CDR2 is YYNGEE. The CDR3 DNA follows: TGTGCCAGCCCCCCCCAGGCCCTTATCTACGAGCAGTACTTC. Its translation: CASPPQALIYEQYF.

The count of this clone is one. The genes are TRBV28 and TRBJ1-2; D remains unclear. The CDR3 length is 15 residues. V lost 3 bases and J lost 1, with 12 bases in between. Germline lookup yields CDR1 MDHEN and CDR2 SYDVKM. In DNA, the CDR3 is TGTGCCAGCAGTTTTGCCAGGCATGATAACTATGGCTACACCTTC. Translation gives CASSFARHDNYGYTF.